This is a list of T cell receptor beta chains from one sample in a study of shared clonotypes between healthy human individuals. Measured with immunoSEQ multiplex PCR; TCRdb has only the in-frame clones, and not every one. Of about 2,100,000 clones in the sample, approximately 94% were seen once. The sequenced sample consisted of naive CD8+ T cells from PBMCs. The receptors originated from a man aged 18 to 29 in good health. Some clones in this sample may be carry-over from other donors' samples. The CDR3 runs from the conserved cysteine through the conserved F or W. A D gene is named only where the DNA matches it firmly. Clone size is shown for a subset of rows, as once, few, many or a class of expanded clone.

clone_size j_call v_call d_call cdr3_nt cdr3_aa
- TRBJ1-1 TRBV4-3 - TGCGCCAGCAGCCAACGGGGGAACACTGAAGCTTTCTTT CASSQRGNTEAFF
once TRBJ2-3 TRBV5-1 - TGCGCCAGCAGCCTTACAGATACGCAGTATTTT CASSLTDTQYF
- TRBJ2-5 TRBV9 TRBD2 TGTGCCAGCAGCAACCCAGTGGGACTAGCGGGAGTTCAGGAGGAGACCCAGTACTTC CASSNPVGLAGVQEETQYF
- TRBJ2-7 TRBV6-6 TRBD1 TGTGCCAGCAGTACCCCCGGGACAGGGAGCTGGGAGCAGTACTTC CASSTPGTGSWEQYF
- TRBJ1-4 TRBV15 - TGTGCCACCAGCAGAGATTTTGGGAGGATATATGAAAAACTGTTTTTT CATSRDFGRIYEKLFF
- TRBJ1-2 TRBV6-5 - TGTGCCAGCAGTTACACTCACAAGAGTGCTAACTATGGCTACACCTTC CASSYTHKSANYGYTF
- TRBJ2-1 TRBV7-9 - TGTGCCAGCAGCTTAGCGGGATTAGCCCAGGAGCAGTTCTTC CASSLAGLAQEQFF
- TRBJ2-1 TRBV6-5 - TGTGCCAGCAGTTCCCTCGGTTTCTACAATGAGCAGTTCTTC CASSSLGFYNEQFF
- TRBJ1-1 TRBV20-1 - TGCAGTGCTAATGTCCACACTGAAGCTTTCTTT CSANVHTEAFF
once TRBJ2-7 TRBV27 TRBD2 TGTGCCAGCAGTTCGATTTACATAGCGGGAGGGCCCCACGAGCAGTACTTC CASSSIYIAGGPHEQYF
- TRBJ2-5 TRBV7-6 TRBD2 TGTGCCAGCAGCTCCGGACTAGCCCCGGGGGAGACCCAGTACTTC CASSSGLAPGETQYF
- TRBJ1-5 TRBV27 - TGTGCCAGCAGTTCCCCCTATAGCAATCAGCCCCAGCATTTT CASSSPYSNQPQHF
- TRBJ2-5 TRBV18 - TGTGCCAGCTCACCAAGTGGGGGCTGGATGGAAGAGACCCAGTACTTC CASSPSGGWMEETQYF
- TRBJ2-7 TRBV7-8 TRBD1 TGTGCCAGCAGCTTAAGAGAAGGACAGGGGTTCTACGAGCAGTACTTC CASSLREGQGFYEQYF
- TRBJ2-2 TRBV19 TRBD1 TGTGCCAGTAGTATAAACAGGGGATTAGGGGAGCTGTTTTTT CASSINRGLGELFF
- TRBJ1-1 TRBV2 - TGTGCCAGCCGGGATTGGGCTTTCTTT CASRDWAFF
- TRBJ1-4 TRBV13 - TGTGCCAGCAGCTTTGGGCCTCTCGGCCGAAAACTGTTTTTT CASSFGPLGRKLFF
- TRBJ2-3 TRBV7-9 - TGTGCCAGCAGCAAGGGGGATACGCAGTATTTT CASSKGDTQYF
- TRBJ1-1 TRBV19 - TGTGCCAGTAGTGTAGGGGTAGGGACTGAAGCTTTCTTT CASSVGVGTEAFF
- TRBJ2-7 TRBV7-9 - TGTGCCAGCAGCTTAGTTCACCCAGGCGGCGAGCAGTACTTC CASSLVHPGGEQYF
- TRBJ1-1 TRBV7-3 TRBD1 TGTGCCAGCAGTTTCGGACAGGGTGGCACTGAAGCTTTCTTT CASSFGQGGTEAFF
- TRBJ2-7 TRBV28 - TGTGCCAGCGAGAAAACTGACAGGGAGGTATACGAGCAGTACTTC CASEKTDREVYEQYF
- TRBJ2-1 TRBV30 - TGTGCCTGGAGAGCCTACAATGAGCAGTTCTTC CAWRAYNEQFF
- TRBJ1-3 TRBV7-6 - TGTGCCAGCAGCTTAGCGCCCAGGGCAATCAGTGGAAACACCATATATTTT CASSLAPRAISGNTIYF
- TRBJ2-2 TRBV2 TRBD2 TGTGCCAGCAGTGAAGGACTAGCGCGCAACACCGGGGAGCTGTTTTTT CASSEGLARNTGELFF
- TRBJ2-2 TRBV27 - TGTGCCAGCAGTTCCCATCTCTCCGGGGGGGAGCTGTTTTTT CASSSHLSGGELFF
- TRBJ2-1 TRBV28 - TGTGCCAGCAGCCCCCGACGGCTAGATGAGCAGTTCTTC CASSPRRLDEQFF
- TRBJ2-2 TRBV7-9 TRBD1 TGTGCCAGCAGCCCCCGGGACAGCTTCTCCGGGGAGCTGTTTTTT CASSPRDSFSGELFF
- TRBJ1-2 TRBV28 - TGTGCCAGCAGTTTAGGGGGTGGGCCCTATGGCTACACCTTC CASSLGGGPYGYTF
- TRBJ2-7 TRBV27 TRBD1 TGTGCCAGCGGACGTTTCGGACAGGGAGACGACGAGCAGTACTTC CASGRFGQGDDEQYF
- TRBJ2-1 TRBV9 TRBD2 TGTGCCAGCAGCGTATCTCATACAAGGGGGACTAGGGACAATGAGCAGTTCTTC CASSVSHTRGTRDNEQFF
- TRBJ2-5 TRBV9 - TGTGCCAGCGGAGCCACAAAAGAGACCCAGTACTTC CASGATKETQYF